These 27 T cell receptor beta chains originate from one sample sequenced in a study of monozygotic twins with inflammatory bowel disease. With the 5' RACE reads reprocessed, TCRdb shows one record per CDR3 protein and no DNA. The ten most abundant clones cover roughly 8% of a sample with 200,000 to 250,000 distinct CDR3 sequences. The sequencing sample was made of blood. The source of these receptors is a human donor with ulcerative colitis or Crohn's disease, or a healthy co-twin of an affected twin (not recorded which).

The chain has TRBV6-6 and TRBJ2-4; the D call from TCRdb, TRBD1, cannot be confirmed without DNA. The CDR3 runs to 14 residues. Germline-derived CDR1 and CDR2 are MNHNY and SVGAGI (reference sequence). CDR3 loop: CASQTGFGKNIQYF.

The V call is TRBV4-2, the J call TRBJ2-7. Germline-derived CDR1 and CDR2 are LGHNA and YNFKEQ. This CDR3 region has 15 residues. CDR3 residues: CASSQDPGSTYEQYF.

The chain combines TRBV6-2 or TRBV6-3 with TRBJ1-1; TCRdb names TRBD1, which stays unverified in the absence of DNA. Germline CDR1 MNHEY, CDR2 SVGEGT. The CDR3 has 17 amino acids. CDR3 sequence reads: CASSYYPHQGLLTEAFF.

The V call is TRBV5-6, the J call TRBJ2-2. Germline CDR1 SGHDT, CDR2 YYEEEE. The CDR3 has 15 residues. The CDR3 here is CASSPIGDGTGELFF.

This CDR3 is CASSQDTLPSGAFF. The chain recombines TRBV3-1 with TRBJ1-1. Germline CDR1 is LGHDT and CDR2 is YNNKEL (reference sequence). This CDR3 contains 14 residues.

The V call is TRBV29-1, the J call TRBJ2-1; as DNA is missing, the TRBD1 call by TCRdb cannot be tested. The CDR3 has 14 residues. Germline CDR1 is SQVTM and CDR2 is ANQGSEA. This CDR3 is CSVVGDGTYNEQFF.

The chain uses TRBV5-4 and TRBJ2-3. The germline CDR1 and CDR2 sequences are SGHNT and YYREEE (reference sequence). CDR3 length: 13 residues. The CDR3 reads CASSFSISATQYF.

This chain connects TRBV30 to TRBJ1-1; the D call of TRBD1 rests on TCRdb alone, since no DNA is present to check it. Germline V gene sequence: CDR1 GTSNPN, CDR2 SVGIG (reference sequence). This CDR3 region has 13 residues. The CDR3 region is CAWTDSLNTEAFF. Drawing the rest from reference TRBV30 and TRBJ1-1, the complete variable domain is SQTIHQWPATLVQPVGSPLSLECTVEGTSNPNLYWYRQAAGRGLQLLFYSVGIGQISSEVPQNLSASRPQDRQFILSSKKLLLSDSGFYLCAWTDSLNTEAFFGQGTRLTVV.

The chain recombines TRBV12-3 or TRBV12-4 with TRBJ1-2. CDR3 size: 14 residues. The CDR3 sequence is CASSSNTANYGYTF.

This chain connects TRBV19 to TRBJ2-7; there is no DNA to check the TCRdb D call of TRBD1. The germline V gene has CDR1 LNHDA and CDR2 SQIVND (reference sequence). The CDR3 contains 13 residues. CDR3 loop: CASSTGPPYEQYF. Full variable domain (missing parts from reference TRBV19 and TRBJ2-7): DGGITQSPKYLFRKEGQNVTLSCEQNLNHDAMYWYRQDPGQGLRLIYYSQIVNDFQKGDIAEGYSVSREKKESFPLTVTSAQKNPTAFYLCASSTGPPYEQYFGPGTRLTVT.

This chain links TRBV29-1 with TRBJ2-7; TCRdb indicates TRBD1, and absent DNA this call remains unverified. Germline V gene sequence: CDR1 SQVTM, CDR2 ANQGSEA. The CDR3 has 16 amino acids. The CDR3 here is CSVPGRDVLVGYEQYF.

The chain is built from TRBV6-5 and TRBJ1-3. Germline CDR1 MNHEY, CDR2 SVGAGI. This CDR3 spans 14 amino acids. The CDR3 here is CASSYRTSGNTIYF.

The chain employs TRBV30 and TRBJ2-1; TCRdb selects TRBD1, and the lack of DNA leaves this call unchecked. Per the germline V gene, CDR1 is GTSNPN and CDR2 is SVGIG (reference sequence). The CDR3 is 13 amino acids. The CDR3 is CAWSVSGAGEQFF.

The chain is built from TRBV4-2 and TRBJ2-6; the TRBD2 assignment by TCRdb is unverifiable without DNA. In germline, CDR1 is LGHNA, CDR2 YNFKEQ. There are 21 residues in the CDR3. CDR3 loop: CASSQPVLAGGPLTGANVLTF.

The chain has TRBV5-1 and TRBJ2-3; TCRdb returns TRBD2, unconfirmable since there is no DNA. There are 14 residues in the CDR3. Germline CDR1 and CDR2: SGHRS and YFSETQ. The CDR3: CASSFGGTEGTQYF.

V gene TRBV4-1 combines with J gene TRBJ1-6; TCRdb lists TRBD1, though no DNA is available to test this call. Germline CDR1 reads MGHRA; CDR2 reads YSYEKL. The CDR3 contains 16 residues. CDR3 protein: CASSQESRGGNSPLHF.

The chain joins TRBV5-4 to TRBJ2-2; TCRdb selects TRBD1, and the lack of DNA leaves this call unchecked. This CDR3 comprises 16 residues. From germline, CDR1 is SGHNT and CDR2 YYREEE (reference sequence). The CDR3 protein is CASSSGQGLRAGELFF.

The gene calls are TRBV18 and TRBJ2-7. Germline-derived CDR1 and CDR2 are KGHSH and LQKENI. The CDR3 contains 13 residues. The CDR3 protein is CASSTGLSGEQYF.

The chain uses TRBV19 and TRBJ2-2; without DNA, the TCRdb call of TRBD1 cannot be checked. The CDR3 runs 14 residues. CDR1 LNHDA and CDR2 SQIVND come from the germline V gene (reference sequence). The CDR3 reads CAGRPGQGTGELFF.

The gene calls are TRBV5-6 and TRBJ2-2; the D gene TCRdb calls, TRBD2, cannot be checked with no DNA. This CDR3 has 15 amino acids. CDR1 is SGHDT and CDR2 is YYEEEE in the germline V gene. CDR3 loop: CASHSGLADTGELFF.

The J gene is TRBJ1-4, the V gene TRBV7-9; TCRdb indicates TRBD1, and absent DNA this call remains unverified. The CDR3 is made up of 15 amino acids. Germline V gene sequence: CDR1 SEHNR, CDR2 FQNEAQ (reference sequence). The CDR3 is CASSRSDALRGKLFF.

This chain links TRBV7-9 with TRBJ2-7; TCRdb selects TRBD2, and the lack of DNA leaves this call unchecked. The CDR3 covers 16 residues. Germline V gives CDR1 SEHNR, CDR2 FQNEAQ (reference sequence). CDR3 in amino acids: CASSLAGLAGAGEQYF.

The rearrangement links TRBV20-1 to TRBJ2-3. Germline V gene lookup returns CDR1 DFQATT and CDR2 SNEGSKA (reference sequence). The CDR3 is 16 residues long. The CDR3 protein is CSARDRLAVRTNTQYF.

V is TRBV11-1 and J is TRBJ2-3; the D gene TCRdb calls, TRBD1, cannot be checked with no DNA. Germline values: CDR1 SGHAT, CDR2 FQDESV (reference sequence). The CDR3 extends over 18 amino acids. The CDR3 spells CASSLRGTGSKGTDTQYF.

The chain combines TRBV5-8 with TRBJ1-5. The CDR3 has 14 amino acids. Germline-derived CDR1 and CDR2 are SGHTS and YDEGEE. CDR3 in amino acids: CASLLYGSNQPQHF.

The rearrangement joins TRBV12-3 or TRBV12-4 to TRBJ2-2. CDR3 length: 13 residues. Here the CDR3 reads CASSLVRTGELFF.

The V call is TRBV6-1, the J call TRBJ1-5; TCRdb's assignment of TRBD1 cannot be checked, as there is no DNA. The CDR3 covers 15 residues. Germline V CDR1 and CDR2: MNHNS, SASEGT. CDR3 sequence reads: CASSRDADFNQPQHF.